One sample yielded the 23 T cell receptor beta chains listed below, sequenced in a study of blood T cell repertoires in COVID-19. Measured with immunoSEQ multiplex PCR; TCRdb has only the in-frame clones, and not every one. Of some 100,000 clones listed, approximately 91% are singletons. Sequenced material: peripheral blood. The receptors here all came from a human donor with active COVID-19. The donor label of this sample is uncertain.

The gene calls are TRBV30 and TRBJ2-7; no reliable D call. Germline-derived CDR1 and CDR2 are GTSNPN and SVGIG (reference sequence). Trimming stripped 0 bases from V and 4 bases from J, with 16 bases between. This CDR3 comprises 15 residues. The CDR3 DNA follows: TGTGCCTGGAGTGTACTGGGTGGAACAGCTTACGAGCAGTACTTC. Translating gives CAWSVLGGTAYEQYF. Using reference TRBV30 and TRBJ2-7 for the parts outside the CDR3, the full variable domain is SQTIHQWPATLVQPVGSPLSLECTVEGTSNPNLYWYRQAAGRGLQLLFYSVGIGQISSEVPQNLSASRPQDRQFILSSKKLLLSDSGFYLCAWSVLGGTAYEQYFGPGTRLTVT.

The CDR3 nucleotides are TGTGCCAGTAGTACCCCAGGGACAGAGGAGGAAAAACTGTTTTTT. Its protein product is CASSTPGTEEEKLFF. This chain uses TRBV19 with TRBJ1-4, with TRBD1 identical over 7 bases. This CDR3 comprises 15 residues. The V gene's germline CDR1 is LNHDA and CDR2 SQIVND (reference sequence). Trimming took 4 bases from V and 8 from J; bases not matched to a gene: 10. The entire variable domain, with the rest obtained from reference TRBV19 and TRBJ1-4, is as follows: DGGITQSPKYLFRKEGQNVTLSCEQNLNHDAMYWYRQDPGQGLRLIYYSQIVNDFQKGDIAEGYSVSREKKESFPLTVTSAQKNPTAFYLCASSTPGTEEEKLFFGSGTQLSVL.

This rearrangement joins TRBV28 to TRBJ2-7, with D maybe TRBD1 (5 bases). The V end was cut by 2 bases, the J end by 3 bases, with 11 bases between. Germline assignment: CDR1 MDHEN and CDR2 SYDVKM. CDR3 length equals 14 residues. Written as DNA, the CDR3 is TGTGCCAGCAGTTTACCTGTAGGACACTACGAGCAGTACTTC. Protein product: CASSLPVGHYEQYF.

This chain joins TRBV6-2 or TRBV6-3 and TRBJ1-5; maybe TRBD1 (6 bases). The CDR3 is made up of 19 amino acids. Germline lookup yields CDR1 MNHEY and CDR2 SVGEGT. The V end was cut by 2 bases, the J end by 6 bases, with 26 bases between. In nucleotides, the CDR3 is TGTGCCAGCAGTTACGCCTTGGACGATAGGGGGGGGTTGGTTCAGCCCCAGCATTTT. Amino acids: CASSYALDDRGGLVQPQHF.

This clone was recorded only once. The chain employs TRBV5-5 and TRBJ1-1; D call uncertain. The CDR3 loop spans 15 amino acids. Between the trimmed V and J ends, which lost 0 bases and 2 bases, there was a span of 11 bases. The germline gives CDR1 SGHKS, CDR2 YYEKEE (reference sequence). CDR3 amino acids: CASSLGAPINTEAFF. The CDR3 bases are TGTGCCAGCAGCTTGGGCGCCCCTATAAACACTGAAGCTTTCTTT.

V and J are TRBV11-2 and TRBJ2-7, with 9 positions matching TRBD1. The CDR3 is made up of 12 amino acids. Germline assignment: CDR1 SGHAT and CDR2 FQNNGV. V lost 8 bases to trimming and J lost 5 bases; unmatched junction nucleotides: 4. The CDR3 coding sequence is TGTGCCAGCGGGGACAGGGTGAACGAGCAGTACTTC. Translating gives CASGDRVNEQYF.

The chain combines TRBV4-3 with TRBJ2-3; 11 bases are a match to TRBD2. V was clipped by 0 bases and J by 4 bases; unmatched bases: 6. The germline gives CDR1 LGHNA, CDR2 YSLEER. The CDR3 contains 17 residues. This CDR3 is CASSQDPSGGQADTQYF. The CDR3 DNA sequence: TGCGCCAGCAGCCAAGATCCTAGCGGGGGGCAAGCAGATACGCAGTATTTT.

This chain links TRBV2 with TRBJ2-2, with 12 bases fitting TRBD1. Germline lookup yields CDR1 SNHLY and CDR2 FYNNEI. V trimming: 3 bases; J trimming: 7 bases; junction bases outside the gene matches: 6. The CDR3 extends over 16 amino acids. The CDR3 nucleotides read TGTGCCAGCAGTGACACCGGGACAGGGGGCATCGGGGAGCTGTTTTTT. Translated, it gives CASSDTGTGGIGELFF.

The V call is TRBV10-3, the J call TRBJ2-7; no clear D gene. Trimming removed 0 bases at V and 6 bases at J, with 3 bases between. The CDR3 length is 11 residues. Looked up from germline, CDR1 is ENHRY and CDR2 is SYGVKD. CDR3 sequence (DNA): TGTGCCATCAGTGAGTCGGCCGAGCAGTACTTC. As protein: CAISESAEQYF.

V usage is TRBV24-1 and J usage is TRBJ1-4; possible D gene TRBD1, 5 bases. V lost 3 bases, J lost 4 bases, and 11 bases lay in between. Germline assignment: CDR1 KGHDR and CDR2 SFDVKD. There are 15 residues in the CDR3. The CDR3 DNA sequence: TGTGCCACCAGTGATACAGACGGGGGTAATGAAAAACTGTTTTTT. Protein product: CATSDTDGGNEKLFF.

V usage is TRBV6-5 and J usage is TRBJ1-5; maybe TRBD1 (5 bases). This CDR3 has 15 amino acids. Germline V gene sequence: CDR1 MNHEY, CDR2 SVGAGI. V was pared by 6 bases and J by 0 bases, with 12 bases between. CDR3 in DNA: TGTGCCAGCAGGACAGAGTCTTATAGCAATCAGCCCCAGCATTTT. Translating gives CASRTESYSNQPQHF.

The CDR3 sequence is CASSQLTSLETQYF. As DNA, the CDR3 is TGCGCCAGCAGCCAACTGACTAGTCTGGAGACCCAGTACTTC. The chain uses TRBV4-1 and TRBJ2-5, with D possibly matching TRBD2 (6 bases). Germline V gene data show CDR1 as MGHRA and CDR2 as YSYEKL. The CDR3 sequence is 14 residues long. The V gene lost 2 bases and the J gene lost 5 bases, with 12 bases spanning the gap.

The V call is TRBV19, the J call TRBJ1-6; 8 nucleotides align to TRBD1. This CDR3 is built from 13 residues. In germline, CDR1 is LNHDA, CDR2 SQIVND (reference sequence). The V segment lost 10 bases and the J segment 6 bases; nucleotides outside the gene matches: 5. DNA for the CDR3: TGTGCCACCGCCGACAGGGGTAATTCACCCCTCCACTTT. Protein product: CATADRGNSPLHF.

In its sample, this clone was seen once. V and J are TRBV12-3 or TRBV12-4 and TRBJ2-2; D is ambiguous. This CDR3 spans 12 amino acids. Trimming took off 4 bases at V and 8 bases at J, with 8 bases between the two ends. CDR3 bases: TGTGCCAGCAGTTATTTAGTTGGGGAGCTGTTTTTT. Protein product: CASSYLVGELFF.

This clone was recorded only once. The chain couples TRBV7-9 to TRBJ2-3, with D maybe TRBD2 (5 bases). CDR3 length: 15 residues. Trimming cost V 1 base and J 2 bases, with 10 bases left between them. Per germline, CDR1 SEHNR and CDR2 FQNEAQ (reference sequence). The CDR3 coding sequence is TGTGCCAGCAGCTTAGTTGGAGGTCTCACAGATACGCAGTATTTT. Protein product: CASSLVGGLTDTQYF.

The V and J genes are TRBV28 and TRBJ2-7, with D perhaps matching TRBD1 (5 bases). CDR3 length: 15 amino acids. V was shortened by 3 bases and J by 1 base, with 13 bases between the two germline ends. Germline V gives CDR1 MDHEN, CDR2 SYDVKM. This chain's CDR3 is CASSLEGHPSYEQYF. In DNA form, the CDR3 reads TGTGCCAGCAGTTTGGAAGGACACCCTTCCTACGAGCAGTACTTC.

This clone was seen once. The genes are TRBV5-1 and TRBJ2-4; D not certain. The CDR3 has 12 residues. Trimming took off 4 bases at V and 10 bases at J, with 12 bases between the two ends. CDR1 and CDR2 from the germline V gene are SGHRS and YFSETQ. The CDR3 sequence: CASSPDVRIQYF. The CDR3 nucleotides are TGCGCCAGCAGCCCGGATGTGCGGATTCAGTACTTC.

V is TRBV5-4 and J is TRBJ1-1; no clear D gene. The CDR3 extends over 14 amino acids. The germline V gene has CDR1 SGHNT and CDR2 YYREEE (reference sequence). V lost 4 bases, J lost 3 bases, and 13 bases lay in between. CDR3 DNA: TGTGCCAGCAGCCCTTCAATGGGAGACACTGAAGCTTTCTTT. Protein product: CASSPSMGDTEAFF.

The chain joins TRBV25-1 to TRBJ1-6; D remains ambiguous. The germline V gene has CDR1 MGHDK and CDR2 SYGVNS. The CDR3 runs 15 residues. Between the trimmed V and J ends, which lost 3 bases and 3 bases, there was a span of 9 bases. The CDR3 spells CASSDITVYNSPLHF. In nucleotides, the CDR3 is TGTGCCAGCAGTGATATCACGGTCTATAATTCACCCCTCCACTTT.

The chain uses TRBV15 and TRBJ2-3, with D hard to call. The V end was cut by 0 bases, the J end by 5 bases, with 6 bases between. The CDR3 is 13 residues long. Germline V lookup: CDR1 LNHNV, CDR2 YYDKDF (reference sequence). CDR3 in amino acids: CATSRDGVDTQYF. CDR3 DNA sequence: TGTGCCACCAGCAGAGATGGAGTAGATACGCAGTATTTT.

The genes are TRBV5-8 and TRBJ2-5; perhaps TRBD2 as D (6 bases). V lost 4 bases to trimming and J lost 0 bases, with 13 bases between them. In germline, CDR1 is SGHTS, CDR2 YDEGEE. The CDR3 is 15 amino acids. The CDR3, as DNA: TGTGCCAGCAGCCTGCGGGGTTGGTACCAAGAGACCCAGTACTTC. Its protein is CASSLRGWYQETQYF.

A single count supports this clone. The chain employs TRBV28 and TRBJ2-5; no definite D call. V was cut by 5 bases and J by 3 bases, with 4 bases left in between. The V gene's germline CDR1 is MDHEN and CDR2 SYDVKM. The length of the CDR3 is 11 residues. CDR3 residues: CASSIKETQYF. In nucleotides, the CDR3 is TGTGCCAGCAGTATAAAAGAGACCCAGTACTTC.

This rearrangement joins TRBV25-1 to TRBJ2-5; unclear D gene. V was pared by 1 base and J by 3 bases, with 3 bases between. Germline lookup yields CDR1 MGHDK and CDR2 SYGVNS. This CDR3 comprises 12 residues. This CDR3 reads CASSEFKETQYF. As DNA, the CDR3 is TGTGCCAGCAGTGAATTTAAAGAGACCCAGTACTTC.